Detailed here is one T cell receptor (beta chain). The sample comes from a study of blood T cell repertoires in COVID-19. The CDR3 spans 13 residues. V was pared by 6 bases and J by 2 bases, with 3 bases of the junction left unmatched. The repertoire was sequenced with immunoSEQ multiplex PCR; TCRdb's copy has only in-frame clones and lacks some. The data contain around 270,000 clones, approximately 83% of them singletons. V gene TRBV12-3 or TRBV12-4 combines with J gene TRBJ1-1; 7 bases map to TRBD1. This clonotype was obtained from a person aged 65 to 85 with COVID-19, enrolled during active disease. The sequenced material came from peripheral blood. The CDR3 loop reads CASSTGVNTEAFF. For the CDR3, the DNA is TGTGCCAGCAGCACAGGGGTTAACACTGAAGCTTTCTTT.